This entry lists 18 T cell receptor beta chains sequenced from one sample in a study of T cell repertoires in cytomegalovirus infection. From the reads, TCRdb called clonotypes with MiXCR, one entry per CDR3 protein. There are roughly 500,000 distinct CDR3 sequences in the sample; around 30% occur only once, and roughly 17% lies in the top ten. These receptors have no identified antigens. Sequenced here: cultured PBMCs, sampled from culture after CMV antigen stimulation. These receptors all stem from a human donor in good health (CMV status not recorded). Some clones in this sample may be carry-over from other donors' samples.

The J gene is TRBJ2-4, the V gene TRBV18; D perhaps matches TRBD2 (5 bases). The CDR3 consists of 15 residues. V lost 2 bases to trimming and J lost 7 bases, with 15 bases between them. CDR1 and CDR2 (germline): KGHSH, LQKENI. The CDR3 region has the DNA TGTGCCAGCTCACCAGAGCCGGGTAGGGAGAACATTCAGTACTTC. It codes for CASSPEPGRENIQYF.

This clonotype has only a few counts. V usage is TRBV6-6 and J usage is TRBJ1-5; D ambiguous. Germline-derived CDR1 and CDR2 are MNHNY and SVGAGI (reference sequence). Deletions cut 6 bases from V and 0 bases from J, with 9 bases between. The CDR3 covers 14 residues. The CDR3 DNA reads TGTGCCAGCAGACCCCACCATAGCAATCAGCCCCAGCATTTT. Translated, it gives CASRPHHSNQPQHF.

This clonotype has at least ten counts. The chain couples TRBV7-6 to TRBJ1-1; the D gene is possibly TRBD1 (5 bases). Trimming shortened V by 4 bases and J by 5 bases, and 11 bases separated the two germline ends. The germline gives CDR1 SGHVS, CDR2 FNYEAQ. This CDR3 is 13 amino acids long. CDR3 DNA sequence: TGTGCCAGCAGCTCGACAGTAGGGACTGAAGCTTTCTTT. This gives the protein CASSSTVGTEAFF.

The chain links TRBV20-1 to TRBJ2-6; TRBD1 or TRBD2 may be the D gene (5 bases each). Per germline, CDR1 DFQATT and CDR2 SNEGSKA (reference sequence). V lost 1 base, J lost 1 base, and 11 bases lay in between. The CDR3 has 16 amino acids. Here the CDR3 DNA reads TGCAGTGCTAGAGTAGCGCAGGGTTCTGGGGCCAACGTCCTGACTTTC. Translating gives CSARVAQGSGANVLTF.

V and J are TRBV7-8 and TRBJ2-5; 10 bases map to TRBD1. In germline, CDR1 is SGHVS, CDR2 FQNEAQ. This CDR3 region has 16 residues. V shed 5 bases, J shed 2 bases, and the junction held 8 bases outside the gene matches. This chain's CDR3 is CASSTPRTGGQETQYF. CDR3 nucleotides: TGTGCCAGCAGCACGCCCCGGACAGGGGGTCAAGAGACCCAGTACTTC.

The chain carries TRBV6-1 and TRBJ2-7, with TRBD2 matching over 10 bases. This CDR3 contains 15 residues. Germline loops: CDR1 MNHNS, CDR2 SASEGT. The trim removed 5 bases at V and 0 bases at J, leaving 4 bases unmatched. The CDR3 is CASSLLAGSSYEQYV. The CDR3 DNA is TGTGCCAGCAGTTTACTAGCGGGAAGCTCCTACGAGCAGTACGTC.

This clonotype was seen a handful of times. V gene TRBV19 combines with J gene TRBJ2-7; D remains ambiguous. This CDR3 has 14 amino acids. Germline values: CDR1 LNHDA, CDR2 SQIVND (reference sequence). With 5 bases removed from V and 1 base from J, the gap between germline ends came to 12 bases. CDR3 sequence reads: CASSPDSKSYEQYF. The CDR3 nucleotides read TGTGCCAGTAGTCCTGACTCAAAATCCTACGAGCAGTACTTC.

This clonotype has more than one count but fewer than ten. The rearrangement links TRBV6-2 or TRBV6-3 to TRBJ2-7; TRBD2 is a possible D gene (5 bases). CDR3 size: 14 residues. Germline V gene data show CDR1 as MNHEY and CDR2 as SVGEGT. The germline V and J ends were trimmed by 6 bases and 6 bases, with 18 bases remaining between them. This chain's CDR3 is CASSPVAGRGEQYV. Written as DNA, the CDR3 is TGTGCCAGCAGCCCAGTTGCCGGACGGGGCGAGCAGTACGTC.

The chain couples TRBV4-3 to TRBJ2-1; 9 nucleotides agree with TRBD2. Germline V lookup: CDR1 LGHNA, CDR2 YSLEER. The CDR3 spans 19 residues. Losses at the gene ends were 0 bases for V and 8 bases for J; bases not matched to a gene: 17. The CDR3, as DNA: TGCGCCAGCAGCCAAGATCAAACTAGCGGGTGGGGCCTTTTGGATGAGCAGTTCTTC. This translates into CASSQDQTSGWGLLDEQFF.

This rearrangement joins TRBV5-1 to TRBJ2-1; 13 nucleotides align to TRBD2. The CDR3 consists of 17 residues. Germline-derived CDR1 and CDR2 are SGHRS and YFSETQ. V lost 4 bases and J lost 6; bases outside the gene matches: 10. In nucleotides, the CDR3 is TGCGCCAGCAGCCCATCACTAGCGGGAGGGCCGGTCAATGAGCAGTTCTTC. Its translation: CASSPSLAGGPVNEQFF.

V usage is TRBV10-3 and J usage is TRBJ1-5; 8 nucleotides align to TRBD1. Germline lookup yields CDR1 ENHRY and CDR2 SYGVKD. CDR3 length: 15 residues. Losses at the gene ends were 4 bases for V and 3 bases for J; bases not matched to a gene: 5. The CDR3 reads CAISAGQAVNQPQHF. The DNA for the CDR3 is TGTGCCATCAGTGCGGGACAGGCCGTCAATCAGCCCCAGCATTTT.

CDR3 in DNA: TGTGCCAGCAGTTATTCAGGGCTCTCCTACAATGAGCAGTTCTTC. Its protein product is CASSYSGLSYNEQFF. The chain recombines TRBV6-2 or TRBV6-3 with TRBJ2-1, with D perhaps matching TRBD1 (5 bases). Trimming removed 3 bases at V and 0 bases at J, with 9 bases between. The CDR3 sequence is 15 residues long. CDR1 and CDR2 from the germline V gene are MNHEY and SVGEGT.

This clonotype showed up just a few times. The rearrangement uses TRBV7-2 and TRBJ2-5; 12 bases are shared with TRBD2. Germline CDR1 is SGHTA and CDR2 is FQGNSA. The V segment lost 5 bases and the J segment 4 bases; nucleotides outside the gene matches: 11. The CDR3 runs 17 residues. The DNA of the CDR3 is TGTGCCAGCAGCCTCGCCCCCGGACTAGCGGGAATAGAGACCCAGTACTTC. Translated, it gives CASSLAPGLAGIETQYF.

This clonotype occurred many times. This rearrangement joins TRBV7-3 to TRBJ2-1, with D perhaps given as TRBD1 or TRBD2 (6 bases each). With 4 bases removed from V and 7 bases from J, the gap between germline ends came to 20 bases. Per the germline V gene, CDR1 is SGHTA and CDR2 is FQGTGA. The CDR3 is 16 amino acids. The CDR3 DNA sequence: TGTGCCAGCAGCTCGCCGGGACTCCAGCAGGGGAATGAGCAGTTCTTC. Residues: CASSSPGLQQGNEQFF.

V usage is TRBV12-3 or TRBV12-4 and J usage is TRBJ2-7, with 10 bases aligning to TRBD2. This CDR3 is 15 amino acids long. The trim removed 5 bases at V and 7 bases at J, leaving 11 bases unmatched. The CDR3 region is CASSPRALAGVEQYF. The CDR3 nucleotides are TGTGCCAGCAGTCCGAGGGCGCTAGCGGGAGTTGAGCAGTACTTC.

The V gene is TRBV10-3, the J gene TRBJ1-5, with a tentative D call TRBD1 (6 bases). Looked up from germline, CDR1 is ENHRY and CDR2 is SYGVKD. Trimming pared 6 bases from V and 8 bases from J, leaving 11 bases between. CDR3 length equals 12 residues. The CDR3 DNA reads as TGTGCCATCAGAGGGGGGCAGGAGCCCCAGCATTTT. It is translated as CAIRGGQEPQHF.

This clonotype has ten or more counts. This chain uses TRBV20-1 with TRBJ2-7; TRBD1 aligns across 7 bases. The CDR3 runs to 12 residues. The germline V gene encodes CDR1 DFQATT and CDR2 SNEGSKA (reference sequence). V lost 7 bases, J lost 2 bases, and 5 bases stayed unmatched. This chain's CDR3 is CSGKRGPYEQYF. In DNA, the CDR3 is TGCAGTGGTAAGAGGGGGCCCTACGAGCAGTACTTC.

The V call is TRBV19, the J call TRBJ1-2, with 8 bases matching TRBD1. The CDR3 is made up of 13 amino acids. Germline V gives CDR1 LNHDA, CDR2 SQIVND (reference sequence). V lost 7 bases to trimming and J lost 5 bases; unmatched junction nucleotides: 6. The chain's CDR3 is CASTPGGAYGYTF. The CDR3 region has the DNA TGTGCCAGTACCCCAGGGGGCGCTTATGGCTACACCTTC.